This entry concerns a single TCR beta chain. Its antigen remains unknown. This entry comes from a study of OX40 agonist ivuxolimab in advanced cancers. Study information: Ivuxolimab was delivered to patients intravenously every 2 weeks at doses spanning 0.01 to 10 mg/kg. Age averaged about 66 years (range roughly 20 to 90), and roughly 80% were male. Two patients with cutaneous melanoma and one with hepatocellular carcinoma, three in total, showed partial responses. Whole-study results and caveats: Expanded peripheral T cell antigen specificity was not determined.

Germline V gene lookup returns CDR1 MNHEY and CDR2 SMNVEV (reference sequence). The CDR3 is made up of 13 amino acids. V shed 7 bases and J shed 1 base, with 10 bases lying between them. Clones were read by immunoSEQ multiplex PCR, and TCRdb kept only the in-frame ones, dropping some. The table shows more than 100,000 clones, with 85% to 95% occurring only once. The V gene is TRBV27, the J gene TRBJ1-1; D gene ambiguous. The sequenced sample was CD4+ or CD8+ T cells sorted from blood, obtained in a trial of the OX40 agonist ivuxolimab. This TCR was sampled from an adult with an advanced solid tumor such as melanoma, head and neck, liver or kidney cancer. The CDR3 DNA follows: TGTGCCAGCAAATTATTCAGGAACACTGAAGCTTTCTTT. As protein: CASKLFRNTEAFF.